A single sample gave rise to the 18 T cell receptor beta chains below, sequenced in a study of blood T cells in healthy people across ages. The use of a sample-barcoded 5' primer and a J-beta primer mix characterized a second PCR of roughly 7 to 11 cycles. TCRdb fed the 5' RACE reads into MiXCR, producing one record per CDR3 protein. The sample shows roughly 500,000 distinct CDR3 sequences, 27% of them seen only once. Sequenced material: blood. All receptors derive from a woman in her 70s in good health.

The chain joins TRBV4-3 to TRBJ1-1; D is undetermined. V was pared by 0 bases and J by 6 bases, with 14 bases between. The CDR3 runs to 15 residues. In germline, CDR1 is LGHNA, CDR2 YSLEER. CDR3 sequence reads: CASSQEGRQFAEAFF. The DNA for the CDR3 is TGCGCCAGCAGCCAAGAAGGTCGTCAGTTCGCTGAAGCTTTCTTT.

This clonotype was detected a few times. The genes are TRBV5-1 and TRBJ2-3; D is possibly TRBD2 (5 bases). CDR1 SGHRS and CDR2 YFSETQ come from the germline V gene. The CDR3 is made up of 16 amino acids. V shed 1 base and J shed 1 base, with 13 bases lying between them. The CDR3 DNA sequence: TGCGCCAGCAGCTTGCTCGTGGCGGGCGGCACAGATACGCAGTATTTT. It is translated as CASSLLVAGGTDTQYF.

The genes are TRBV20-1 and TRBJ1-2, with 11 positions matching TRBD1. J was trimmed by 4 bases and V by 2 bases; bases with no gene match: 15. The CDR3 loop spans 18 amino acids. Per the germline V gene, CDR1 is DFQATT and CDR2 is SNEGSKA (reference sequence). Here the CDR3 DNA reads TGCAGTGCTAGATATCCGCACTCCGGGACAGGGGGGGTCTATGGCTACACCTTC. Encoded protein: CSARYPHSGTGGVYGYTF.

The chain links TRBV9 to TRBJ1-1; unclear D gene. Germline CDR1 and CDR2: SGDLS and YYNGEE. This CDR3 has 14 amino acids. V lost 5 bases and J lost 1, with 12 bases in between. The CDR3 DNA follows: TGTGCCAGCAGGGCAGGCATGGCGAACACTGAAGCTTTCTTT. Protein product: CASRAGMANTEAFF.

The V gene is TRBV11-2, the J gene TRBJ2-3; TRBD2 matches at 9 bases. J gave up 8 bases and V 0 bases, and 6 bases lay outside the gene matches. This CDR3 has 15 amino acids. Per the germline V gene, CDR1 is SGHAT and CDR2 is FQNNGV. The CDR3 sequence is CASSLDGTSRTTQYF. As DNA, the CDR3 is TGTGCCAGCAGCTTAGATGGGACTAGCAGAACTACGCAGTATTTT.

In its sample, this clonotype was seen a few times. The chain employs TRBV7-2 and TRBJ1-2; D unclear. The CDR3 covers 16 residues. V lost 5 bases and J lost 5, with 21 bases in between. Germline V lookup: CDR1 SGHTA, CDR2 FQGNSA. The CDR3 is CASSLEWAVPLYGYTF. The CDR3 DNA reads as TGTGCCAGCAGCCTTGAATGGGCTGTGCCCTTATATGGCTACACCTTC.

J is TRBJ1-6 and V is TRBV12-3 or TRBV12-4, with D unresolved. The CDR3 has 13 residues. V was pared by 7 bases and J by 7 bases, with 11 bases between. The CDR3 nucleotides read TGTGCCAGCAATGGGGTTCGAAATTCACCCCTCCACTTT. It translates to CASNGVRNSPLHF.

This clonotype was picked up a small number of times. The DNA of the CDR3 is TGTGCCAGCAGCTCTAGCGGGTCGGGTGAGACCCAGTACTTC. It is translated as CASSSSGSGETQYF. The chain carries TRBV7-2 and TRBJ2-5, with 8 bases fitting TRBD2. The CDR3 has 14 amino acids. The junction had 6 bases not matched to a gene; V was cut back by 4 bases and J by 5 bases. Germline V gives CDR1 SGHTA, CDR2 FQGNSA. The full variable domain, its missing parts supplied by reference TRBV7-2 and TRBJ2-5, is GAGVSQSPSNKVTEKGKDVELRCDPISGHTALYWYRQSLGQGLEFLIYFQGNSAPDKSGLPSDRFSAERTGGSVSTLTIQRTQQEDSAVYLCASSSSGSGETQYFGPGTRLLVL.

The J gene is TRBJ1-2, the V gene TRBV7-2; the D is unclear. V dropped 3 bases and J dropped 3 bases, with 11 bases sitting between them. The germline V gene encodes CDR1 SGHTA and CDR2 FQGNSA. The CDR3 covers 14 residues. Here the CDR3 DNA reads TGTGCCAGCAGCTTTCTTACGAGCGACTATGGCTACACCTTC. This codes for CASSFLTSDYGYTF.

This chain links TRBV7-8 with TRBJ1-3; 9 nucleotides line up with TRBD1. Germline CDR1 and CDR2: SGHVS and FQNEAQ. Losses at the gene ends were 5 bases for V and 5 bases for J; bases not matched to a gene: 4. The CDR3 extends over 14 amino acids. CDR3 region: CASSVDRGRNTIYF. In nucleotides, the CDR3 is TGTGCCAGCAGCGTGGACAGGGGAAGAAACACCATATATTTT.

In this sample, this clonotype turned up a few times. The V call is TRBV10-3, the J call TRBJ2-3; the match to TRBD2 covers 11 bases. The CDR3 length is 15 residues. Per germline, CDR1 ENHRY and CDR2 SYGVKD. The V segment lost 6 bases and the J segment 1 base; nucleotides outside the gene matches: 3. The CDR3 is CAIRTSGDGTDTQYF. In DNA form, the CDR3 reads TGTGCCATCAGGACTAGCGGGGATGGCACAGATACGCAGTATTTT.

The rearrangement uses TRBV29-1 and TRBJ2-5; 11 bases line up with TRBD2. The CDR3 sequence is 15 residues long. V lost 5 bases to trimming and J lost 9 bases; unmatched junction nucleotides: 14. Germline loops: CDR1 SQVTM, CDR2 ANQGSEA. CDR3 region: CSVFEGTSGSRAQYF. The DNA for the CDR3 is TGCAGCGTTTTCGAGGGGACTAGCGGCTCGAGAGCCCAGTACTTC.

This clonotype was detected a few times. V gene TRBV7-7 combines with J gene TRBJ2-2; the D is unclear. The CDR3 is 15 amino acids. CDR1 is SSHAT, CDR2 FNYEAQ, per germline (reference sequence). CDR3: CASPRLRAKAGELFF. The CDR3 nucleotides read TGTGCTAGCCCCCGTCTTCGGGCCAAGGCCGGGGAGCTGTTTTTT.

In its sample, this clonotype was seen a few times. The chain employs TRBV11-2 and TRBJ2-1, with D uncertain. The CDR3 consists of 11 residues. The germline V gene has CDR1 SGHAT and CDR2 FQNNGV. V was clipped by 4 bases and J by 13 bases, with 11 bases between them. CDR3 coding DNA: TGTGCCAGCAGCTCCAACACGCGTCAGTTCTTC. Its translation: CASSSNTRQFF.

V and J are TRBV4-3 and TRBJ1-6; D is ambiguous. The length of the CDR3 is 16 residues. V was pared by 4 bases and J by 11 bases, with 21 bases between. Germline V gives CDR1 LGHNA, CDR2 YSLEER. Written as DNA, the CDR3 is TGCGCCAGCAGCCGCGATGCAAACGGTGGGAGGACACCCCTCCACTTT. Protein product: CASSRDANGGRTPLHF.

In its sample, this clonotype was seen a few times. The gene calls are TRBV6-5 and TRBJ2-7; D uncertain. The V end was cut by 5 bases, the J end by 2 bases, with 13 bases between. The CDR3 runs to 14 residues. Germline V lookup: CDR1 MNHEY, CDR2 SVGAGI. The CDR3 coding sequence is TGTGCCAGCAGTCGCGCGGACGTCACCTACGAGCAGTACTTC. This translates into CASSRADVTYEQYF.

V gene TRBV12-3 or TRBV12-4 combines with J gene TRBJ1-2; D gene uncertain. The CDR3 has 12 residues. The V end lost 7 bases, the J end lost 7 bases, and 13 bases lay between the germline ends. The CDR3 DNA is TGTGCCAGCACCCTTAGTGGGGTTGGCTACACCTTC. Translation gives CASTLSGVGYTF.

This clonotype was picked up a small number of times. CDR3 sequence reads: CSARARGNQPQHF. CDR3 DNA sequence: TGCAGTGCTAGAGCAAGGGGAAATCAGCCCCAGCATTTT. V usage is TRBV20-1 and J usage is TRBJ1-5; tentatively, D is TRBD1 (5 bases). Trimming pared 1 base from V and 4 bases from J, leaving 8 bases between. In germline, CDR1 is DFQATT, CDR2 SNEGSKA (reference sequence). The CDR3 extends over 13 amino acids.